The 15 T cell receptor beta chains in this list originate from one sample, sequenced in a study of CD4 and CD8 cells across lung adenocarcinoma regions. One entry per CDR3 protein, called by TCRdb with MiXCR from the PCR reads. The table records some 20,000 distinct CDR3 sequences, 54% of them present only once. Material: CD8+ T cells from the center of a lung tumor. All receptors come from a female donor with lung adenocarcinoma. The CD4 and CD8 labels of this study may be unreliable.

The chain has TRBV9 and TRBJ2-5; TRBD2 might be the D (5 bases). The end of the DNA aligns better with TRBJ2-7, so the J call may be wrong. The CDR3 extends over 13 amino acids. CDR1 is SGDLS, CDR2 YYNGEE, per germline. The CDR3 sequence: CASSVEGRGEQYF. CDR3 nucleotide sequence: TGTGCCAGCAGCGTAGAAGGGAGAGGCGAGCAGTACTTC.

This rearrangement joins TRBV7-3 to TRBJ2-2; D is uncertain. Trimming cost V 3 bases and J 7 bases, with 6 bases left between them. This CDR3 comprises 12 residues. Germline values: CDR1 SGHTA, CDR2 FQGTGA. The CDR3 region is CASSFFGGELFF. The CDR3 DNA follows: TGTGCCAGCAGCTTTTTTGGCGGGGAGCTGTTTTTT. The variable domain in full, completed from reference TRBV7-3 and TRBJ2-2, reads GAGVSQTPSNKVTEKGKYVELRCDPISGHTALYWYRQSLGQGPEFLIYFQGTGAADDSGLPNDRFFAVRPEGSVSTLKIQRTERGDSAVYLCASSFFGGELFFGEGSRLTVL.

The V and J genes are TRBV4-1 and TRBJ2-3, with 7 bases aligning to TRBD2. The J call may be wrong; the DNA end is better matched by TRBJ2-5. Germline CDR1 MGHRA, CDR2 YSYEKL. The length of the CDR3 is 18 residues. The DNA of the CDR3 is TGCGCCAGCAGCCAAGAGGGGGTTGGGGGGGGAGCCACAGATACCCAGTACTTC. Translation gives CASSQEGVGGGATDTQYF.

The chain carries TRBV3-1 and TRBJ2-1, with D possibly being TRBD1 (5 bases). Germline CDR1 reads LGHDT; CDR2 reads YNNKEL (reference sequence). The CDR3 covers 15 residues. Trimming removed 4 bases from V and 8 bases from J, with 18 bases in between. The CDR3 sequence is CASSPRGRAQHEQFF. Here the CDR3 DNA reads TGTGCCAGCAGCCCTCGAGGCAGGGCACAACATGAGCAGTTCTTC.

This clonotype turned up a few times. The rearrangement joins TRBV9 to TRBJ2-3, with TRBD2 identical over 10 bases. V gave up 4 bases and J gave up 4 bases; unmatched junction bases: 9. Germline CDR1 SGDLS, CDR2 YYNGEE. The CDR3 length is 16 residues. The CDR3 here is CASSPGTSAGADTQYF. CDR3 DNA: TGTGCCAGCAGCCCCGGGACTAGCGCGGGGGCAGATACGCAGTATTTT. The full variable domain, with the rest looked up from reference TRBV9 and TRBJ2-3, is DSGVTQTPKHLITATGQRVTLRCSPRSGDLSVYWYQQSLDQGLQFLIQYYNGEERAKGNILERFSAQQFPDLHSELNLSSLELGDSALYFCASSPGTSAGADTQYFGPGTRLTVL.

This clonotype was detected ten times or more. This sequence joins TRBV7-2 and TRBJ2-3, with a weak D call TRBD2 (6 bases). This CDR3 region has 17 residues. Germline CDR1 reads SGHTA; CDR2 reads FQGNSA. The V gene lost 2 bases and the J gene lost 0 bases, with 15 bases spanning the gap. The CDR3 sequence is CASSLPPTRGSTDTQYF. DNA for the CDR3: TGTGCCAGCAGCTTACCCCCGACTAGGGGTAGCACAGATACGCAGTATTTT. Full variable domain (remainder filled in from reference TRBV7-2 and TRBJ2-3): GAGVSQSPSNKVTEKGKDVELRCDPISGHTALYWYRQSLGQGLEFLIYFQGNSAPDKSGLPSDRFSAERTGGSVSTLTIQRTQQEDSAVYLCASSLPPTRGSTDTQYFGPGTRLTVL.

Remarks on this clonotype: At one end, the junction sequence differs from germline, possibly due to a read error. V is TRBV10-1 and J is TRBJ2-4; D is perhaps TRBD1 (5 bases). Germline CDR1 is WNHNN and CDR2 is SYGVQD (reference sequence). The CDR3 sequence is 14 residues long. CDR3 sequence reads: CGSKGRRATNMQYF. In nucleotides, the CDR3 is TGCGGCAGCAAGGGGCGGCGAGCCACAAACATGCAGTATTTC.

About this clonotype: Relative to the germline gene, one junction end is altered; a read error may explain this. This chain joins TRBV6-1 and TRBJ2-4; a weak D match, TRBD2 (7 bases). Germline assignment: CDR1 MNHNS and CDR2 SASEGT. The CDR3 is 16 amino acids. CDR3 region: CASSEEGGGAKDIQYF. CDR3 in DNA: TGTGCCAGCAGTGAAGAGGGGGGGGGGGCGAAAGACATTCAGTATTTC.

This clonotype is categorized as medium-sized. The chain combines TRBV6-5 with TRBJ2-4; D gene unclear. V was trimmed by 7 bases and J by 6 bases, leaving 7 bases between them. Germline CDR1 MNHEY, CDR2 SVGAGI. The CDR3 has 11 residues. CDR3 nucleotide sequence: TGTGCCAGCAACTATATAAACATTCAGTACTTC. It codes for CASNYINIQYF.

This clonotype was recorded many times. V usage is TRBV6-1 and J usage is TRBJ1-1, with no clear D. The CDR3 extends over 13 amino acids. In germline, CDR1 is MNHNS, CDR2 SASEGT. V was shortened by 6 bases and J by 0 bases, with 8 bases between the two germline ends. The DNA for the CDR3 is TGTGCCAGCAGCCCAAGGATGAACACTGAAGCTTTCTTT. Amino acids: CASSPRMNTEAFF.

In its sample, this clonotype ranks as medium-sized. This chain uses TRBV6-1 with TRBJ2-7; D may be TRBD1 or TRBD2 (5 bases each). In germline, CDR1 is MNHNS, CDR2 SASEGT. CDR3 length: 15 amino acids. Trimming cost V 4 bases and J 4 bases, with 17 bases left between them. The CDR3 spells CASSGSWDPLYEQYV. CDR3 in DNA: TGTGCCAGCAGTGGCTCTTGGGACCCCCTTTACGAGCAGTACGTC.

The chain combines TRBV3-1 with TRBJ2-3, with 10 bases fitting TRBD1. The J call is in doubt because the DNA end fits TRBJ2-7 better. CDR1 is LGHDT and CDR2 is YNNKEL in the germline V gene (reference sequence). The CDR3 is made up of 14 amino acids. CDR3 loop: CASGTGAFVDEQYF. The CDR3 DNA follows: TGTGCCAGCGGGACAGGGGCGTTTGTCGACGAGCAGTACTTC.

This clonotype is judged medium-sized (0.01 to 0.1%). This rearrangement joins TRBV27 to TRBJ2-4; 10 bases are shared with TRBD1. V shed 8 bases and J 7 bases; nucleotides not matched to a gene: 5. CDR3 length: 13 residues. Germline values: CDR1 MNHEY, CDR2 SMNVEV (reference sequence). The CDR3 coding sequence is TGTGCCAGCGGGGGACAGGGGAGGAACATTCAGTACTTC. It codes for CASGGQGRNIQYF.

V is TRBV23-1 and J is TRBJ2-1; TRBD2 might be the D (5 bases). TRBV23-1 is identified as an open reading frame with a role that is uncertain. The length of the CDR3 is 15 residues. V was shortened by 8 bases and J by 10 bases, with 24 bases between the two germline ends. Here the CDR3 DNA reads TGCGCCAGCGACGGGCGGGCGATCCCCAAAAGGGAGCAGTTCTTC. Its translation: CASDGRAIPKREQFF.

This rearrangement joins TRBV6-1 to TRBJ2-5; possibly TRBD1 or TRBD2 for D (5 bases each). The V gene's germline CDR1 is MNHNS and CDR2 SASEGT. Between the trimmed V and J ends, which lost 5 bases and 5 bases, there was a span of 15 bases. The CDR3 covers 14 residues. The chain's CDR3 is CASSPPGPYETQYF. CDR3 in DNA: TGTGCCAGCAGTCCCCCGGGACCCTACGAGACCCAGTACTTC.